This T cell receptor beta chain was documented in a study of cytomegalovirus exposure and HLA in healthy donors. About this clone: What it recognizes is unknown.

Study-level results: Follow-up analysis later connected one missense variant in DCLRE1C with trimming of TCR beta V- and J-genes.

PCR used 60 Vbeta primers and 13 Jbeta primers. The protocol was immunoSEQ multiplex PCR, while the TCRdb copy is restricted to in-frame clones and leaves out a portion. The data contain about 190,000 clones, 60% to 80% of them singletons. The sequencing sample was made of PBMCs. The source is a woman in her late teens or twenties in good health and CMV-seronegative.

CDR3 region: CASSLTADTQYF. For the CDR3, the DNA is TGTGCCAGCAGCTTAACCGCAGATACGCAGTATTTT. The chain uses TRBV7-3 and TRBJ2-3; D is uncertain. The germline V and J ends were trimmed by 0 bases and 4 bases, with 2 bases remaining between them. Germline V gene sequence: CDR1 SGHTA, CDR2 FQGTGA. The CDR3 runs 12 residues. The full variable domain, rest sourced from reference TRBV7-3 and TRBJ2-3, is GAGVSQTPSNKVTEKGKYVELRCDPISGHTALYWYRQSLGQGPEFLIYFQGTGAADDSGLPNDRFFAVRPEGSVSTLKIQRTERGDSAVYLCASSLTADTQYFGPGTRLTVL.